Given below is one T cell receptor beta chain in context. The sample is drawn from a study of blood T cell repertoires in COVID-19. About the research overall: COVID-19 samples collected from the United States, Italy and Spain covered acute and convalescent phases. From T cells, B-cell-depleted T cells, or PBMCs came the material, which was cDNA or gDNA.

The CDR3 totals 20 residues. CDR1 MNHEY and CDR2 SMNVEV come from the germline V gene (reference sequence). Trimming cost V 5 bases and J 0 bases, with 26 bases left between them. In the source study's methods: Researchers report that nucleated cell counts were estimated from reference gene primer amplification. Assay: immunoSEQ multiplex PCR; the TCRdb copy retains only in-frame clones and omits some. V, J and clone size reflect that table, while D and trimming were determined from the DNA. The table has approximately 180,000 clones, 70% to 90% seen once; the top ten hold roughly 21%. This clonotype originated in a man in his sixties with active or convalescent COVID-19. The genes are TRBV27 and TRBJ1-5, with D possibly TRBD1 on 5 matching bases. The source material was peripheral blood. The CDR3 loop is CASSLPRQTALSPSNQPQHF. The CDR3 DNA follows: TGTGCCAGCAGTCTCCCTCGACAGACCGCCCTATCTCCTAGCAATCAGCCCCAGCATTTT.